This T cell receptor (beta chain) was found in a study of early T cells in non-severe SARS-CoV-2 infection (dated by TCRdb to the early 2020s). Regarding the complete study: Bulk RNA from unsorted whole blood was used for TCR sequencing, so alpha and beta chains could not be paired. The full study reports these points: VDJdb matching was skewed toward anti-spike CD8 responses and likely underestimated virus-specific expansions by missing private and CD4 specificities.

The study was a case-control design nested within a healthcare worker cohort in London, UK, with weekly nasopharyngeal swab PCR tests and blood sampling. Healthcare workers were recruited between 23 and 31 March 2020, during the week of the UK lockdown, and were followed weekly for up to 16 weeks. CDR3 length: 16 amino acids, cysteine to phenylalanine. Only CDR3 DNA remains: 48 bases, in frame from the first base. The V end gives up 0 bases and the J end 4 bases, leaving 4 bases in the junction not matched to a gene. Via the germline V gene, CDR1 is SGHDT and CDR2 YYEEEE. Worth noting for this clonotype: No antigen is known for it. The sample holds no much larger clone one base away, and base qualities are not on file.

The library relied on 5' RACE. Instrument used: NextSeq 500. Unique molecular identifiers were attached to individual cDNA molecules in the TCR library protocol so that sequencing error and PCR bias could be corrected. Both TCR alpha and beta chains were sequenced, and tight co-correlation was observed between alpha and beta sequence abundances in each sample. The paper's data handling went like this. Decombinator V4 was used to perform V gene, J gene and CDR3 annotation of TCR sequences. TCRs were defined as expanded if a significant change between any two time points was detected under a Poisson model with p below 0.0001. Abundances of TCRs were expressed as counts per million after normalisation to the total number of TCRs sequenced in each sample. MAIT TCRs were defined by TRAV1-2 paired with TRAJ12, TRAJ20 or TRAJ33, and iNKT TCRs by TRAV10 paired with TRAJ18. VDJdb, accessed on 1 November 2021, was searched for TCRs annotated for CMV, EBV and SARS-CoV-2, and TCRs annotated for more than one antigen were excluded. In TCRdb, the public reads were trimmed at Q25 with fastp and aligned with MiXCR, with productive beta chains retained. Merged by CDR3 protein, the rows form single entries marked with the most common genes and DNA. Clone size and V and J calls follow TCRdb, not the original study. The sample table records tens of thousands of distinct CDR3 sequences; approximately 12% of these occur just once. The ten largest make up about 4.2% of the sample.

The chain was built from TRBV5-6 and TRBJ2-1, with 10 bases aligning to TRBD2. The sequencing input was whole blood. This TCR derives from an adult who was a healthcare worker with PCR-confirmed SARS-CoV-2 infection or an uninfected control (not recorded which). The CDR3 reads CASSLDLAGEYNEQFF. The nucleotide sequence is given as TGTGCCAGCAGCTTGGATCTAGCGGGGGAGTACAATGAGCAGTTCTTC.